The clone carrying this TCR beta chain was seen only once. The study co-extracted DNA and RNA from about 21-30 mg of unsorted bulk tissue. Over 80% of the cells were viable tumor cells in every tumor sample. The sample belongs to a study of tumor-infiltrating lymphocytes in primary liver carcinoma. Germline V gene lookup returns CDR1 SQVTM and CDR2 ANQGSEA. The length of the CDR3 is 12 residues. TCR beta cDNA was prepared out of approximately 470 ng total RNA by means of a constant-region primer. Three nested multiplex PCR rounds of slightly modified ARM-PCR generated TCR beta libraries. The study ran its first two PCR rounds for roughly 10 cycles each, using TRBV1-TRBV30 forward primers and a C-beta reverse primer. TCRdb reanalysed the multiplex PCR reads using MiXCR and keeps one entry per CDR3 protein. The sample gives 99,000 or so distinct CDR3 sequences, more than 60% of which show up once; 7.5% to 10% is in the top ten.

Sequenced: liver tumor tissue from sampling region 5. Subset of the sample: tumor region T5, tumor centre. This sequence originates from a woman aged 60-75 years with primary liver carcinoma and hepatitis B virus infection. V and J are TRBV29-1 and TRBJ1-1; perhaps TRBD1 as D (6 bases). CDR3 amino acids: CIVGQLNTEAFF. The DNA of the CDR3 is TGCATTGTCGGACAGTTGAACACTGAAGCTTTCTTT.